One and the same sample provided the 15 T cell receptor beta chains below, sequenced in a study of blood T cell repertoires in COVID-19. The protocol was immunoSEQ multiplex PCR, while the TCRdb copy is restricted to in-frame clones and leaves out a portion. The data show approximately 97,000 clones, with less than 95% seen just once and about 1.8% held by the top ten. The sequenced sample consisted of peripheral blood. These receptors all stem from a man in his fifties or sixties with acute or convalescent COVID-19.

CDR3: CASSIQGRNSPLHF. The CDR3 nucleotides read TGTGCCAGCAGTATTCAGGGTCGAAATTCACCCCTCCACTTT. The rearrangement joins TRBV27 to TRBJ1-6, with D possibly being TRBD1 (5 bases). V lost 5 bases and J lost 7, with 12 bases in between. Germline CDR1 and CDR2: MNHEY and SMNVEV (reference sequence). This CDR3 spans 14 amino acids.

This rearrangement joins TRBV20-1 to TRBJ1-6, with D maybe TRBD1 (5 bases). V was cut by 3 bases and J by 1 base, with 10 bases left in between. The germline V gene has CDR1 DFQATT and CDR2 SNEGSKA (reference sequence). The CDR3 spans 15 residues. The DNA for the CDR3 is TGCAGTGCTAGTCCCACAGGATCCTATAATTCACCCCTCCACTTT. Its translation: CSASPTGSYNSPLHF.

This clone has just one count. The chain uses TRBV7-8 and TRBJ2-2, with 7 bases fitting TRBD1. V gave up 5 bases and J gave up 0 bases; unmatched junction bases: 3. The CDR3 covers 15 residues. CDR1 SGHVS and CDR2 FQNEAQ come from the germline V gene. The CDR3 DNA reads TGTGCCAGCAGCCCAGGGGGAACGAACACCGGGGAGCTGTTTTTT. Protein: CASSPGGTNTGELFF.

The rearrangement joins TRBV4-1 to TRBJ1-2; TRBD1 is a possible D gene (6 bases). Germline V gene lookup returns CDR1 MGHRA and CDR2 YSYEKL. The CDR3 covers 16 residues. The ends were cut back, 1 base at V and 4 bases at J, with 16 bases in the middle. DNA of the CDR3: TGCGCCAGCAGCCAAGTTTTAGGGGGACGGTTCTATGGCTACACCTTC. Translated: CASSQVLGGRFYGYTF.

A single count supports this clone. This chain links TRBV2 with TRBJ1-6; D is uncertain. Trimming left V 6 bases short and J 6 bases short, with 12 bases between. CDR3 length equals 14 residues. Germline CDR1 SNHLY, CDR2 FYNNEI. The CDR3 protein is CASREQIPNSPLHF. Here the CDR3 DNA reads TGTGCCAGCAGAGAACAGATCCCTAATTCACCCCTCCACTTT. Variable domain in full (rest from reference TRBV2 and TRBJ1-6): EPEVTQTPSHQVTQMGQEVILRCVPISNHLYFYWYRQILGQKVEFLVSFYNNEISEKSEIFDDQFSVERPDGSNFTLKIRSTKLEDSAMYFCASREQIPNSPLHFGNGTRLTVT.

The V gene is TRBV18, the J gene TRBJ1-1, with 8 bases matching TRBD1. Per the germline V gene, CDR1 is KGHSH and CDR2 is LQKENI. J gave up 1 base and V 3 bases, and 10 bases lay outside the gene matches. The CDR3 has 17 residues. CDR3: CASSPSTKGTGNTEAFF. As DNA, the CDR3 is TGTGCCAGCTCACCGTCAACTAAGGGGACAGGGAACACTGAAGCTTTCTTT.

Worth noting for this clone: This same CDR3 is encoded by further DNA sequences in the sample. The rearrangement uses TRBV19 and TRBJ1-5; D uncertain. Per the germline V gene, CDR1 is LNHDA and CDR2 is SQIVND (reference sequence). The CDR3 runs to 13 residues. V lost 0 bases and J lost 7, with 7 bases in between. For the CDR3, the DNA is TGTGCCAGTAGTATAGATTTAGTGCAGCCCCAGCATTTT. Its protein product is CASSIDLVQPQHF.

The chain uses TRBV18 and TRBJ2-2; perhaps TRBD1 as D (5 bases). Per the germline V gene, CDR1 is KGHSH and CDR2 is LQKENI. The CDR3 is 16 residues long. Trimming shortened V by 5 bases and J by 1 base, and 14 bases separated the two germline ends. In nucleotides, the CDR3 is TGTGCCAGCTCAACTATGGACACCATGAACACCGGGGAGCTGTTTTTT. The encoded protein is CASSTMDTMNTGELFF.

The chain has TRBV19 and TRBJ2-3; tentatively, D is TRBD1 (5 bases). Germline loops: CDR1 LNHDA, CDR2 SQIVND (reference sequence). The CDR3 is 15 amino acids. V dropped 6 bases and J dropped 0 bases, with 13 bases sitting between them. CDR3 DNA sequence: TGTGCCAGTAGGCGGCCAGGGTCTAGCACAGATACGCAGTATTTT. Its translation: CASRRPGSSTDTQYF.

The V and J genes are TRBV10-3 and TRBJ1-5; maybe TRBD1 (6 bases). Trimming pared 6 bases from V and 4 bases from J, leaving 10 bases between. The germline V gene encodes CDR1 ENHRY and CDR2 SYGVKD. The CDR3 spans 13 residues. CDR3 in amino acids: CAIRTGVNQPQHF. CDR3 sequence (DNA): TGTGCCATCAGGACAGGCGTTAATCAGCCCCAGCATTTT.

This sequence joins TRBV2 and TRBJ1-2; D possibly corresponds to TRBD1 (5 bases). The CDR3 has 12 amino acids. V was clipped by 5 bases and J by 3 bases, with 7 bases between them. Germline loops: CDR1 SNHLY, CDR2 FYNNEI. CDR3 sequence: CASSSTDYGYTF. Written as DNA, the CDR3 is TGTGCCAGCAGTTCGACAGACTATGGCTACACCTTC.

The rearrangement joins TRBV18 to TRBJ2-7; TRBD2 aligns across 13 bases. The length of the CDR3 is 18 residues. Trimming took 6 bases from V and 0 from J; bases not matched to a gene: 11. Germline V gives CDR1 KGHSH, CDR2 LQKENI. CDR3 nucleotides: TGTGCCAGCTCCCAAGGACTAGCGGGGGCCTCTAGCTCCTACGAGCAGTACGTC. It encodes CASSQGLAGASSSYEQYV.

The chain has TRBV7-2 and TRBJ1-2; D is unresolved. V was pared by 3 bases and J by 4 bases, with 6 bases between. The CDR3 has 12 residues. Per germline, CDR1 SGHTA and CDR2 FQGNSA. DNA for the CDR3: TGTGCCAGCAGCTTCCAGTTCTATGGCTACACCTTC. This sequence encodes CASSFQFYGYTF.

The CDR3 DNA reads as TGTGCCAGCAGCCAGGGGGGGCCGAGCACTGAAGCTTTCTTT. Encoded protein: CASSQGGPSTEAFF. The V and J genes are TRBV3-1 (or the pseudogene TRBV3-2) and TRBJ1-1; D perhaps matches TRBD1 (6 bases). Trimming shortened V by 3 bases and J by 4 bases, and 12 bases separated the two germline ends. The CDR3 has 14 amino acids. CDR1 is LGHDT, CDR2 YNNKEL, per germline (reference sequence).

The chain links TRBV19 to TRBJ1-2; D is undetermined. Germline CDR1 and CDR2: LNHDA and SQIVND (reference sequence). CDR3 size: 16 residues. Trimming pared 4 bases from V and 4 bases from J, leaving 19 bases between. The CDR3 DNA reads TGTGCCAGTAGTACAAACCTTGGCGGATACTTCTATGGCTACACCTTC. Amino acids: CASSTNLGGYFYGYTF.